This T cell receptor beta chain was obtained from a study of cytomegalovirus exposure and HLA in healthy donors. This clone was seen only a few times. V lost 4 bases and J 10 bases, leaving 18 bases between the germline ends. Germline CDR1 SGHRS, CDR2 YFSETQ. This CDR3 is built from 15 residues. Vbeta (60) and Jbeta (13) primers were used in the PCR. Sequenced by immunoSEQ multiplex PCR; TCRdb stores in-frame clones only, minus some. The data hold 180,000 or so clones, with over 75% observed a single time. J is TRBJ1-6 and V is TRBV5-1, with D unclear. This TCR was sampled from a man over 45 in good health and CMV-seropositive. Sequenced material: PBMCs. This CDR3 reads CASSPTTSRSSPLHF. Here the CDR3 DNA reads TGCGCCAGCAGCCCAACGACATCTCGCAGCTCACCCCTCCACTTT.